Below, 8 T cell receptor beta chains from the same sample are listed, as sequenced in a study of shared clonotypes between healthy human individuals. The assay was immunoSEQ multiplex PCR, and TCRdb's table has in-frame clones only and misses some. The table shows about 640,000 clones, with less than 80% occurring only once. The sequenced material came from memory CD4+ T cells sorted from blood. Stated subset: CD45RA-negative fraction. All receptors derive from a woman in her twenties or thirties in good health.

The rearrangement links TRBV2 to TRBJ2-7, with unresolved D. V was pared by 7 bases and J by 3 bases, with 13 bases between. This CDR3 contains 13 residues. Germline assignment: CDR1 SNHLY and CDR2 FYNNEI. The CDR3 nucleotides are TGTGCCAGCATCCTCGCAAAGCGCTACGAGCAGTACTTC. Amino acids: CASILAKRYEQYF.

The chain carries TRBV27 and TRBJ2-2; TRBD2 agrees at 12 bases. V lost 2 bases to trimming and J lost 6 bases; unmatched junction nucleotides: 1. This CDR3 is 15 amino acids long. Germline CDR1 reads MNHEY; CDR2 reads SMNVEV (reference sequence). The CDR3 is CASSLRLAGAGELFF. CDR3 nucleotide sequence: TGTGCCAGCAGTTTAAGACTAGCGGGAGCCGGGGAGCTGTTTTTT.

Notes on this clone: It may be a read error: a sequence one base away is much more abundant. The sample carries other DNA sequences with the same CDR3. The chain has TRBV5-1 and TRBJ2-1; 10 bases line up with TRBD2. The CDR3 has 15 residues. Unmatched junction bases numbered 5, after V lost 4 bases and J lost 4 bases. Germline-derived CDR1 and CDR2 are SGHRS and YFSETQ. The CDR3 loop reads CASSLSSGSYNEQFF. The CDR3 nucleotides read TGCGCCAGCAGCCTATCTAGCGGGAGTTACAATGAGCAGTTCTTC.

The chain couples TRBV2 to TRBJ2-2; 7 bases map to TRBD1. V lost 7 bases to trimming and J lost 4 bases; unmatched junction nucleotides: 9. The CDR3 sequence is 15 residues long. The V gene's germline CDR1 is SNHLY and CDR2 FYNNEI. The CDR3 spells CASNRDSSITGELFF. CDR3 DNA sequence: TGTGCCAGCAACAGGGACAGCTCCATCACCGGGGAGCTGTTTTTT.

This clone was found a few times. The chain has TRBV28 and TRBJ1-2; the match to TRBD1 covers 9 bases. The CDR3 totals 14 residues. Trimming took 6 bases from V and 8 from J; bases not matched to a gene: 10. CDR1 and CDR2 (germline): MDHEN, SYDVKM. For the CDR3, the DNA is TGTGCCAGCAGGGAGGACAGGGGAAGGAGAGGCTACACCTTC. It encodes CASREDRGRRGYTF.

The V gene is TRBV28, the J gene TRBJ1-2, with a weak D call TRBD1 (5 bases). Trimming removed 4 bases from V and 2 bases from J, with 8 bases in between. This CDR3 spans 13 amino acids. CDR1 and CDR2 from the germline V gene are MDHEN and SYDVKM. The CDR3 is CASSSGDNYGYTF. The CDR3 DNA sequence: TGTGCCAGCAGTTCCGGGGACAACTATGGCTACACCTTC.

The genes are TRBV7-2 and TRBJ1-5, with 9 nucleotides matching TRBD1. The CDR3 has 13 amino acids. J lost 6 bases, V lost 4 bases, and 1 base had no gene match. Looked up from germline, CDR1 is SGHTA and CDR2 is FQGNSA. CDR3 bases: TGTGCCAGCAGCTCGGGACAGGGTCAGCCCCAGCATTTT. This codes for CASSSGQGQPQHF. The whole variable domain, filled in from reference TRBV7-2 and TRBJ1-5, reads GAGVSQSPSNKVTEKGKDVELRCDPISGHTALYWYRQSLGQGLEFLIYFQGNSAPDKSGLPSDRFSAERTGGSVSTLTIQRTQQEDSAVYLCASSSGQGQPQHFGDGTRLSIL.

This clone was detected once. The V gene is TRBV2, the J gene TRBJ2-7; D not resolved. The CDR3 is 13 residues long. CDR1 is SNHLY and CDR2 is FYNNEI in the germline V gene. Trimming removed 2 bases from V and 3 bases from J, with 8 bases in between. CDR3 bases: TGTGCCAGCAGTGAACTGAGTTTCTACGAGCAGTACTTC. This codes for CASSELSFYEQYF.